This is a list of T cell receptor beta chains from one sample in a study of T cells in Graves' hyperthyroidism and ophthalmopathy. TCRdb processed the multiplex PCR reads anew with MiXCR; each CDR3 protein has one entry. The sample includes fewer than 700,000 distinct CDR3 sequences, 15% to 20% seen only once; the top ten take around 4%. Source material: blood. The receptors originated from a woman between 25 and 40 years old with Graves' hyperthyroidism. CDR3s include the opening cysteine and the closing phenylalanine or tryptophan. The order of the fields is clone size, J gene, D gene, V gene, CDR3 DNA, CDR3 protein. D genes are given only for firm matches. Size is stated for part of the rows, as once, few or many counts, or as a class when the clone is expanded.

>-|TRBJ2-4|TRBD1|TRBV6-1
TGTGCCAGCAGTCCCCGGGGGACAGGGAAAAACATTCAGTACTTC
CASSPRGTGKNIQYF
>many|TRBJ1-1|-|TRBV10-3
TGTGCCATCAGTGATGGGAGAGTGAACACTGAAGCTTTCTTT
CAISDGRVNTEAFF
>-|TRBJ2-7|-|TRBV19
TGTGCCAGTACCCCGGGTAGCGGAACCTACGAGCAGTACTTC
CASTPGSGTYEQYF
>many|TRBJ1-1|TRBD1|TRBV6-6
TGTGCCAGCAGTTACTCAGGGGGCGGCACTGAAGCTTTCTTT
CASSYSGGGTEAFF
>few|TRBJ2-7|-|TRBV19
TGTGCCAGTAGTATGAGATCGGGGACCTACGAGCAGTACTTC
CASSMRSGTYEQYF
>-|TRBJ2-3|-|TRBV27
TGTGCCAGCAGTCCGACAGGTCCTAGCACAGATACGCAGTATTTT
CASSPTGPSTDTQYF
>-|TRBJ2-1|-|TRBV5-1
TGTGCCAGCAGCTTGGTCAGGGCGGCGTACAATGAGCAGTTCTTC
CASSLVRAAYNEQFF
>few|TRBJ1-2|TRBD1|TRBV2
TGTGCCAGCGGGAGAGTCTCCACAGGGGGCGGCAGCTATGGCTACACCTTC
CASGRVSTGGGSYGYTF
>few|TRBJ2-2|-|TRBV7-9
TGTGCCAGCAGCATCATCCGGGGGCTGAGAGTCGGGGAGCTGTTTTTT
CASSIIRGLRVGELFF
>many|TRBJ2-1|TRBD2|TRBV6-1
TGTGCCAGCATCCGGGGACTAGCGGTCTCTCTGGGGAATGAGCAGTTCTTC
CASIRGLAVSLGNEQFF
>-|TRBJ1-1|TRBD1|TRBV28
TGTGCCAGCAGTATGATGACAGGGGTTGGATTCAATGAAGCTTTCTTT
CASSMMTGVGFNEAFF
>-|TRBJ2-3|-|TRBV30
TGTGCCTGGGGTGAGGGGGTTAAAGCTAGCACAGATACGCAGTATTTT
CAWGEGVKASTDTQYF
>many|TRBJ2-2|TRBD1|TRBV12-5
TGTGCTAGTGGTTTGGTAAGGTTACCCCGGGACAGGGACCCGAACACCGGGGAGCTGTTTTTT
CASGLVRLPRDRDPNTGELFF
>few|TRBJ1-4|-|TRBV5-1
TGCGCCAGCAGCTCCCGATCTGCAACTAATGAAAAACTGTTTTTT
CASSSRSATNEKLFF
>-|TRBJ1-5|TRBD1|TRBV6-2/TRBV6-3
TGTGCCAGTACAAAGCACAGGGGAATCAATCAGCCCCAGCATTTT
CASTKHRGINQPQHF
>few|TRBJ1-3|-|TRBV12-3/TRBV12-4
TGTGCCAGCAGTTTGCCAGCCGGGACGACTGGAAACACCATATATTTT
CASSLPAGTTGNTIYF
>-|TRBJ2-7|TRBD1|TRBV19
TGTGCCAGTGGGGGACAGGGGGACGAGCAGTACTTC
CASGGQGDEQYF
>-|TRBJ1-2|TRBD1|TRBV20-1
TGCAGTGCTAGTCCTTCGGGACAGGGGTATGGCTACACCTTC
CSASPSGQGYGYTF
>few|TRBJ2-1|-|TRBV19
TGTGCCAGTAGTATTGGACAGAGCTCCTACAATGAGCAGTTCTTC
CASSIGQSSYNEQFF
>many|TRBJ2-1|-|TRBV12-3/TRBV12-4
TGTGCCAGCAGTTACGGCCCAACACGTGAGCAGTTCTTC
CASSYGPTREQFF
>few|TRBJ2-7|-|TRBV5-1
TGCGCCAGCAGCTTGCTCACAGGGTCCGACGAGCAGTACTTC
CASSLLTGSDEQYF
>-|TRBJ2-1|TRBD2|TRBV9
TGTGCCAGCAGCGCGGGACTAGCTACAAATGAGCAGTTCTTC
CASSAGLATNEQFF
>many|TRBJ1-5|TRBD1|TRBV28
TGTGCCAGCAGGACGGGACAGTCTAATCAGCCCCAACATTTT
CASRTGQSNQPQHF
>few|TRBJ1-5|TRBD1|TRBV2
TGTGCCAGCAGGGGTTCTGGGACAGGGCGGCAGCCCCAGCATTTT
CASRGSGTGRQPQHF
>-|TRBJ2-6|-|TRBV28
TGTGCCAGCACCCTGACAGAGGGATCCCCTGGGGCCAACGTCCTGACTTTC
CASTLTEGSPGANVLTF
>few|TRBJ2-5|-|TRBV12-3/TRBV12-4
TGTGCCAGCAGCCATGGACACCAAGAGACCCAGTACTTC
CASSHGHQETQYF
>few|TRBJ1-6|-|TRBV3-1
TGTGCCAGCAGCCAAGCGACGGGGGCTTGGGATTCACCCCTCCACTTT
CASSQATGAWDSPLHF
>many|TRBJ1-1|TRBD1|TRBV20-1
TGCAGTGCTGTCGACACAGGGGAGGTGGGCATGAACACTGAAGCTTTCTTT
CSAVDTGEVGMNTEAFF
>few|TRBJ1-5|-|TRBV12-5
TGTGCTAGTGGTTTGGTACAGCCCCAGCATTTT
CASGLVQPQHF
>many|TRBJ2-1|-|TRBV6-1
TGTGCCAGCAGCCAGGACCCCAGCTCCTACAATGAGCAGTTCTTC
CASSQDPSSYNEQFF
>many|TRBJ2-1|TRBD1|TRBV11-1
TGTGCCAGCAGCATCGACAGGGCTGAGCAGTTCTTC
CASSIDRAEQFF
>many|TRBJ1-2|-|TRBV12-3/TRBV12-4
TGTGCCAGCGGCTCTACTATCACAGGGTTGAGTGGCTACACCTTC
CASGSTITGLSGYTF
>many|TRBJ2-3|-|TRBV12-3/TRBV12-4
TGTGCCAGCAGTTTGTCTAGCGCTACCACAGATACGCAGTATTTT
CASSLSSATTDTQYF
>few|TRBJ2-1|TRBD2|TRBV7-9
TGTGCCAGCAGCTTACTAGCGGGGGTTCCCTACAATGAGCAGTTCTTC
CASSLLAGVPYNEQFF
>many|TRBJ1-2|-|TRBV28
TGTGCCAGCAGTTTCGGCGGTCTCTATGGCTACACCTTC
CASSFGGLYGYTF
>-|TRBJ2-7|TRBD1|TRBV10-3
TGTGCCATCAGTGACTCCGGGACAGACCCTTACGAGCAGTACTTC
CAISDSGTDPYEQYF
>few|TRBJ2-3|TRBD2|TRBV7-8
TGTGCCAGCAGCCGAAAAGCGGGACCCACAGATACGCAGTATTTT
CASSRKAGPTDTQYF
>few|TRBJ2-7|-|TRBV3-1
TGTGCCAGCAGCCAAGACGTCCGCCGCTACGAGCAGTACTTC
CASSQDVRRYEQYF
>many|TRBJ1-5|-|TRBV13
TGTGCCAGCAGCTTAGGCCGAGGACAAACCCAGCATTTT
CASSLGRGQTQHF
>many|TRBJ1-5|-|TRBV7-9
TGTGCCAGCAGCGACCACAGTTCCAATCAGCCCCAGCATTTT
CASSDHSSNQPQHF
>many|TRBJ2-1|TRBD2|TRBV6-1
TGTGCCACAACACCCACGCGGGAGTCAGGGCATGAGCAGTTCTTC
CATTPTRESGHEQFF
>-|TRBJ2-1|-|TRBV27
TGTGCCAGCACCCTGACCGGGACGGGCAATGAGCAGTTCTTC
CASTLTGTGNEQFF
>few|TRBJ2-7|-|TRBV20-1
TGCAGTGTCCCCCCCGAAGATTACGAGCAGTACTTC
CSVPPEDYEQYF
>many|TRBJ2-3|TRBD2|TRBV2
TGTGCCAGCAGTGAAGGACGGGAGGGCAAATCGTTGGATACGCAGTATTTT
CASSEGREGKSLDTQYF
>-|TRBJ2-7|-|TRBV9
TGTGCCAGCAGCCAAAATAGCGGCTACGAGCAGTACTTC
CASSQNSGYEQYF
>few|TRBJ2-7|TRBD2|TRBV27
TGTGCCAGCAGTTCCCAACCCAGCGGGAGGGCACACGAGCAGTACTTC
CASSSQPSGRAHEQYF
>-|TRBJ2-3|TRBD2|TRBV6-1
TGTGCCAGCAGTGAATCCGGGACTAGAAAGTATTTT
CASSESGTRKYF
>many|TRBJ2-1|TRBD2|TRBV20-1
TGCAGTGCTGGACTAGCGTCCTACAATGAGCAGTTCTTC
CSAGLASYNEQFF
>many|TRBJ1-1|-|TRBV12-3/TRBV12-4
TGTGCCAGCAGTTCGGGCCCAACTGAAGCTTTCTTT
CASSSGPTEAFF